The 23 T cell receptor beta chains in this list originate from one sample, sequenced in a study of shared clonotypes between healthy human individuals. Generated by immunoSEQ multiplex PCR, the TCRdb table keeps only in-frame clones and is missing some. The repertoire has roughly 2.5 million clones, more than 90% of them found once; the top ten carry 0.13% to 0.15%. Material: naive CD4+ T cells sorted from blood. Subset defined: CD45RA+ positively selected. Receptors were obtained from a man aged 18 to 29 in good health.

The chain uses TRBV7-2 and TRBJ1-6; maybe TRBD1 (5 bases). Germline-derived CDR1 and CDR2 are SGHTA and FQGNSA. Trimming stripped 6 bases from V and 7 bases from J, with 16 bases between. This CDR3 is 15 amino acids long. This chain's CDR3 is CASRAGIRVNSPLHF. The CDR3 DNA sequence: TGTGCCAGCAGGGCGGGGATCAGGGTAAATTCACCCCTCCACTTT.

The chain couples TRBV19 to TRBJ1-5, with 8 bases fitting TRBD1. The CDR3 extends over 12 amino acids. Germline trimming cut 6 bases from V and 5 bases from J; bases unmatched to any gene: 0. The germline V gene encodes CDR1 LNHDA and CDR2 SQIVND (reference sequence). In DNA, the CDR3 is TGTGCCAGTAGGGACAGGGATCAGCCCCAGCATTTT. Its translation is CASRDRDQPQHF.

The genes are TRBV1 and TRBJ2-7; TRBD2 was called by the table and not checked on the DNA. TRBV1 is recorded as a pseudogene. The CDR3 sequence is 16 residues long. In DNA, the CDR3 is TGCACCAGCAGCCCCATAGGGGTAGCGGTAGCTTACGAGCAGTACTTC. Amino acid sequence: CTSSPIGVAVAYEQYF.

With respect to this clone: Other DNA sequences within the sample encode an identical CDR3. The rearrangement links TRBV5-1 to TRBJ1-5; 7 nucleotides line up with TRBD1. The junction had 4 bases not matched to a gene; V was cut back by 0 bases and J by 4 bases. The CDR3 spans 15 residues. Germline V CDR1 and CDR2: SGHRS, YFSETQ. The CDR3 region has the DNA TGCGCCAGCAGCTTGGAAGGGGGCGGGAATCAGCCCCAGCATTTT. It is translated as CASSLEGGGNQPQHF.

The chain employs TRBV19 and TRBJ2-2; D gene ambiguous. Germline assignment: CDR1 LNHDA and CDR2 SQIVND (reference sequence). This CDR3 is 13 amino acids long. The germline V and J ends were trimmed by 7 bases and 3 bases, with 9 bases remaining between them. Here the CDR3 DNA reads TGTGCCAGTATTGCACAGTACACCGGGGAGCTGTTTTTT. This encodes CASIAQYTGELFF.

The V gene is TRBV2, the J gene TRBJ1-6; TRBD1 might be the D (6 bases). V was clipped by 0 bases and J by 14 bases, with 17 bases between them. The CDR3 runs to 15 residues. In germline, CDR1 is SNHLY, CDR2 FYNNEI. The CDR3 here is CASSEADRRPSALHF. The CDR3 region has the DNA TGTGCCAGCAGTGAAGCAGACAGGCGTCCTTCGGCCCTCCACTTT.

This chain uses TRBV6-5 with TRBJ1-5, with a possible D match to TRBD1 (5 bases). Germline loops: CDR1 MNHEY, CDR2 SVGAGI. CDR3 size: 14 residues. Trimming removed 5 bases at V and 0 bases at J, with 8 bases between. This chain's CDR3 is CASSVGDSNQPQHF. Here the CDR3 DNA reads TGTGCCAGCAGTGTGGGGGATAGCAATCAGCCCCAGCATTTT.

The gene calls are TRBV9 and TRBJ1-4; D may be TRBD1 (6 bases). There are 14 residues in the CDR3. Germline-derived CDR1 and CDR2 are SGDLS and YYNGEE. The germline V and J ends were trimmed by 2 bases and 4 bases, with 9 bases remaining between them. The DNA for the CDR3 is TGTGCCAGCAGCGTGGGGGCAGTTAATGAAAAACTGTTTTTT. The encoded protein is CASSVGAVNEKLFF.

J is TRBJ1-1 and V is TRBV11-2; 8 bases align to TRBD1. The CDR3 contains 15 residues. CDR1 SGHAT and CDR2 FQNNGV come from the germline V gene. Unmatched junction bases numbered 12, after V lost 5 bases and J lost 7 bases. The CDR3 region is CASSAGGASYGEAFF. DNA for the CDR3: TGTGCCAGCAGCGCAGGGGGCGCGAGTTACGGTGAAGCTTTCTTT.

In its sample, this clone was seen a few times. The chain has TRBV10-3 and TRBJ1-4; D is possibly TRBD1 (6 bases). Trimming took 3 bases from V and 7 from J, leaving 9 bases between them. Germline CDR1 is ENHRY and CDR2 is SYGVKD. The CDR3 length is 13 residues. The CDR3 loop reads CAISDGTLEKLFF. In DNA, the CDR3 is TGTGCCATCAGTGACGGGACACTTGAAAAACTGTTTTTT.

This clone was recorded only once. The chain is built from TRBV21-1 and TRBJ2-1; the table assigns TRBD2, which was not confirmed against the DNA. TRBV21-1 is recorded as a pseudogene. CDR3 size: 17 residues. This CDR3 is CASSSGATSGGGVEQFF. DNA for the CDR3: TGTGCCAGCAGCAGCGGGGCTACTAGCGGGGGTGGGGTTGAGCAGTTCTTC.

Here the CDR3 reads CASSLEGRVGQQETQYF. The CDR3 DNA follows: TGTGCCAGCAGCTTGGAAGGGCGGGTTGGACAGCAAGAGACCCAGTACTTC. This chain uses TRBV5-4 with TRBJ2-5; TRBD1 is a possible D gene (6 bases). The CDR3 has 17 residues. Germline V gene lookup returns CDR1 SGHNT and CDR2 YYREEE (reference sequence). The ends were cut back, 0 bases at V and 2 bases at J, with 17 bases in the middle.

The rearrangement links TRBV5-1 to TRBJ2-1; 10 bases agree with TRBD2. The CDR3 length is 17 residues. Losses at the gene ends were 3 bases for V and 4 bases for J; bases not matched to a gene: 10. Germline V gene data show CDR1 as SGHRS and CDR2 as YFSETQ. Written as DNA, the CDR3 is TGCGCCAGCAGCTCTCTTACTAGCGGGGAGACTTACAATGAGCAGTTCTTC. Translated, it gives CASSSLTSGETYNEQFF.

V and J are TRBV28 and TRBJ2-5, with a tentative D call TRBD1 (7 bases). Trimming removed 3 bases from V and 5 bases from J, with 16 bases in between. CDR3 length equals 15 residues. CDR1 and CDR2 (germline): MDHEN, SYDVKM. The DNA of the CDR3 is TGTGCCAGCAGTTTTTCAGGGGGGATCACGGAGACCCAGTACTTC. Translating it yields CASSFSGGITETQYF.

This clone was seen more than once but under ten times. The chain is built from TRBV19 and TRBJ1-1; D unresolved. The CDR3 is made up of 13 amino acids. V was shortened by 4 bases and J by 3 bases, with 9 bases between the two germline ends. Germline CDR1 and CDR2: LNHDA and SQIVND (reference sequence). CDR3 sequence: CASSTDGDTEAFF. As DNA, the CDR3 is TGTGCCAGTAGTACCGATGGAGACACTGAAGCTTTCTTT.

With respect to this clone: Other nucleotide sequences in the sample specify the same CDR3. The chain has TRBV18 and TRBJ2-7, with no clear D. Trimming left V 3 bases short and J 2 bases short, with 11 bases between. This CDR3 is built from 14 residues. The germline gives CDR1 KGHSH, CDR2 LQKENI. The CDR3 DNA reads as TGTGCCAGCTCACCGGGCCAGCAGACCTACGAGCAGTACTTC. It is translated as CASSPGQQTYEQYF. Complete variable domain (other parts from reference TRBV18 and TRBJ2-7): NAGVMQNPRHLVRRRGQEARLRCSPMKGHSHVYWYRQLPEEGLKFMVYLQKENIIDESGMPKERFSAEFPKEGPSILRIQQVVRGDSAAYFCASSPGQQTYEQYFGPGTRLTVT.

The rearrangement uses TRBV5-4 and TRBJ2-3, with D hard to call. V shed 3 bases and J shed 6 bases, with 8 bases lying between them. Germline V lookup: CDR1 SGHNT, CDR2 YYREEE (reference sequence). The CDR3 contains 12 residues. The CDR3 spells CASSSKLDTQYF. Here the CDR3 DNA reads TGTGCCAGCAGCTCCAAGTTGGATACGCAGTATTTT. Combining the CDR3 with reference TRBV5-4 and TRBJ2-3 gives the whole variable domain ETGVTQSPTHLIKTRGQQVTLRCSSQSGHNTVSWYQQALGQGPQFIFQYYREEENGRGNFPPRFSGLQFPNYSSELNVNALELDDSALYLCASSSKLDTQYFGPGTRLTVL.

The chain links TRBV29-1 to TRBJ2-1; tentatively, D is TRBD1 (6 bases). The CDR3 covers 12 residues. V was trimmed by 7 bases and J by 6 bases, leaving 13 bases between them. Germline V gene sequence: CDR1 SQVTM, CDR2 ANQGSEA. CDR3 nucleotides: TGCAGCGCAGAGAAAGGGGGCAATGAGCAGTTCTTC. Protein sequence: CSAEKGGNEQFF.

The CDR3 sequence is CASRDYHSYYGYTF. CDR3 nucleotide sequence: TGTGCCAGCAGGGATTATCACTCCTACTATGGCTACACCTTC. This chain links TRBV5-8 with TRBJ1-2; no reliable D call. The CDR3 is made up of 14 amino acids. Germline V gene data show CDR1 as SGHTS and CDR2 as YDEGEE. Trimming cost V 5 bases and J 3 bases, with 14 bases left between them.

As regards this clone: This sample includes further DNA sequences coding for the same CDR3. CDR3 in amino acids: CAISGLAGAGETQYF. For the CDR3, the DNA is TGTGCCATCAGTGGACTAGCGGGAGCCGGCGAGACCCAGTACTTC. The genes are TRBV10-3 and TRBJ2-5; 12 nucleotides match TRBD2. The CDR3 runs to 15 residues. CDR1 is ENHRY and CDR2 is SYGVKD in the germline V gene. Trimming removed 4 bases from V and 5 bases from J; junction bases left unmatched: 5.

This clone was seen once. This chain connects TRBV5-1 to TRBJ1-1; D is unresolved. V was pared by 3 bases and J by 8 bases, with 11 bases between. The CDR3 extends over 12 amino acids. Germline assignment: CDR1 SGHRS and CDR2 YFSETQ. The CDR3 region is CASSSGPQEAFF. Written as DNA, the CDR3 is TGCGCCAGCAGCTCGGGCCCCCAAGAAGCTTTCTTT.

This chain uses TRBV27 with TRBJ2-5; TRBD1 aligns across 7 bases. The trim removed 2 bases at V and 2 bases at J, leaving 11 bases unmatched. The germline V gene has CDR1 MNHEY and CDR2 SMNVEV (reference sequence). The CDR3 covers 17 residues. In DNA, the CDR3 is TGTGCCAGCAGTTTACGGACTCCCGGGACAGCTCAAGAGACCCAGTACTTC. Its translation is CASSLRTPGTAQETQYF.

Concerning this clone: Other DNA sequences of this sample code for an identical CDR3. The CDR3 bases are TGTGCCAGCTCCCTTTATGGGGCCGGCAATCAGCCCCAGCATTTT. This sequence encodes CASSLYGAGNQPQHF. The chain combines TRBV7-2 with TRBJ1-5; maybe TRBD1 (5 bases). V was shortened by 8 bases and J by 2 bases, with 16 bases between the two germline ends. Germline V CDR1 and CDR2: SGHTA, FQGNSA. The CDR3 contains 15 residues.